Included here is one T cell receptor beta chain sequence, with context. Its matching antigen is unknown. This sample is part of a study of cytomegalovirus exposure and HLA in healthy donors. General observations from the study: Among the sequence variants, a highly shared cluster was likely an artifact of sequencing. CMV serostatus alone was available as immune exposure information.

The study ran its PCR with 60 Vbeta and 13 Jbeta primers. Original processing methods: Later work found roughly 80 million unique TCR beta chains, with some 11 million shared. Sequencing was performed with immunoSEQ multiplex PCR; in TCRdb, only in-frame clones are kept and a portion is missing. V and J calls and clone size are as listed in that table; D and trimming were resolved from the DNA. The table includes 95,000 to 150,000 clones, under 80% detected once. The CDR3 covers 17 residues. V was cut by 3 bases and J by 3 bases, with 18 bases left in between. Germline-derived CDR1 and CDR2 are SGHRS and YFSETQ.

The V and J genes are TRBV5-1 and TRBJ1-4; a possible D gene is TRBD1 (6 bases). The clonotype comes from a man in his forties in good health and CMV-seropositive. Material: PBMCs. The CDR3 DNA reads TGCGCCAGCAGCTCCCGGGGAGGGGGACGAGCTAATGAAAAACTGTTTTTT. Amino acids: CASSSRGGGRANEKLFF.